A selection of T cell receptor beta chains follows, all from one sample in a study of shared clonotypes between healthy human individuals. Data came from immunoSEQ multiplex PCR; TCRdb stores just in-frame clones and leaves some out. The sample consists of some 1.5 million clones, around 95% of them appearing once. Sequenced sample: naive CD4+ T cells sorted from blood. The origin of the receptors is a man aged 25 to 40 in good health. CDR3s include the opening cysteine and the closing phenylalanine or tryptophan. The D gene is left open where the match is weak. Clone size is stated in some rows and not others, as once, few, many or a class when expanded.

d_gene	v_gene	j_gene	abundance	CDR3nt	CDR3aa
TRBD1	TRBV7-2	TRBJ2-5	NA	TGTGCCAGCAGCCCTCCCGGGACAGGGTTAGAGACCCAGTACTTC	CASSPPGTGLETQYF
NA	TRBV6-6	TRBJ1-5	NA	TGTGCCAGCAATACAGGTCTTAGCAATCAGCCCCAGCATTTT	CASNTGLSNQPQHF
TRBD1	TRBV2	TRBJ2-1	NA	TGTGCCAGCCGGAGACAGGGGCAATACAATGAGCAGTTCTTC	CASRRQGQYNEQFF
NA	TRBV5-5	TRBJ2-7	NA	TGTGCCAGCAGCTCCTGGACTACCTCAAGTGACGAGCAGTACTTC	CASSSWTTSSDEQYF
NA	TRBV2	TRBJ2-1	NA	TGTGCCAGCAGTGAGGATCACCTTTACAATGAGCAGTTCTTC	CASSEDHLYNEQFF
TRBD1	TRBV13	TRBJ2-3	NA	TGTGCCAGCAGCTCCCGGACAGGGGGCTTGTACACAGATACGCAGTATTTT	CASSSRTGGLYTDTQYF
NA	TRBV6-6	TRBJ1-1	NA	TGTGCCAGCAGTGGCGCCGGGGCAAACACTGAAGCTTTCTTT	CASSGAGANTEAFF
TRBD1	TRBV4-1	TRBJ1-5	once	TGCGCCAGCAGCCAAGATTGGGGTTCAGGACAGGGGGGTAATCAGCCCCAGCATTTT	CASSQDWGSGQGGNQPQHF
NA	TRBV20-1	TRBJ2-3	NA	TGCAGTGCTAGATGGGGCGGTACGCAGTATTTT	CSARWGGTQYF
TRBD1	TRBV18	TRBJ2-7	NA	TGTGCCAGCTCACCTTCGGGACAGGGATTTTACGAGCAGTACTTC	CASSPSGQGFYEQYF
TRBD1	TRBV6-4	TRBJ2-1	NA	TGTGCCAGCAGTGCCCAACCAACCGGGACAGGGGCCTACAATGAGCAGTTCTTC	CASSAQPTGTGAYNEQFF
NA	TRBV29-1	TRBJ2-1	once	TGCAGCGCTACAGGGGAGGTAAATGAGCAGTTCTTC	CSATGEVNEQFF
TRBD2	TRBV7-9	TRBJ2-2	NA	TGTGCCAGCAGCTCGCCGGGACTAGCGGGAGTTGATTCCACCGGGGAGCTGTTTTTT	CASSSPGLAGVDSTGELFF
TRBD1	TRBV10-3	TRBJ2-5	NA	TGTGCCATCAGTCAGACAGGGGCCCAAGAGACCCAGTACTTC	CAISQTGAQETQYF
TRBD1	TRBV5-5	TRBJ2-7	NA	TGTGCCAGCAGCTCCCGGGACAGCTCCTACGAGCAGTACTTC	CASSSRDSSYEQYF
NA	TRBV27	TRBJ2-2	NA	TGTGCCAGCAGTCCGGTCTGGGCAGCCGGGGAGCTGTTTTTT	CASSPVWAAGELFF
NA	TRBV4-1	TRBJ2-7	few	TGCGCCAGCAGCCAAGATCCAGGGGCGCGAGTCTACGAGCAGTACTTC	CASSQDPGARVYEQYF
NA	TRBV7-9	TRBJ2-7	NA	TGTGCCAGCAGCTTACCGACAGCGCGAGAGCAGTACTTC	CASSLPTAREQYF
NA	TRBV11-2	TRBJ2-3	NA	TGTGCCAGCAGCTTAGGTGCAGATACGCAGTATTTT	CASSLGADTQYF
TRBD1	TRBV7-2	TRBJ1-5	NA	TGTGCCAGCAGCTTAGTTTCAGGGGGTAGCAATCAGCCCCAGCATTTT	CASSLVSGGSNQPQHF
NA	TRBV28	TRBJ2-7	NA	TGTGCCAGCAGACGAGGGGGGGGAGTGGACGAGCAGTACTTC	CASRRGGGVDEQYF
NA	TRBV4-1	TRBJ2-5	NA	TGCGCCAGCAGCCAAGGGTGGGACCAAGGGGCCCAAGAGACCCAGTACTTC	CASSQGWDQGAQETQYF
TRBD2	TRBV9	TRBJ2-3	few	TGTGCCAGCAGCGTAGTGGCTAGCGGGACAGATACGCAGTATTTT	CASSVVASGTDTQYF
TRBD1	TRBV28	TRBJ1-5	NA	TGTGCCAGCAGTTTAGGGGACAGGGCCCAGCATTTT	CASSLGDRAQHF
NA	TRBV4-1	TRBJ1-2	NA	TGCGCCAGCAGCCAAGATACCAGGGGCAGGGCTGGCTACACCTTC	CASSQDTRGRAGYTF
NA	TRBV9	TRBJ2-1	NA	TGTGCCAGCAGCGGAGGAGTAGCGAACTACAATGAGCAGTTCTTC	CASSGGVANYNEQFF
TRBD2	TRBV5-5	TRBJ2-7	NA	TGTGCCAGCAGCCCCCGGGGGGGCTACGAGCAGTACTTC	CASSPRGGYEQYF
TRBD2	TRBV27	TRBJ2-2	NA	TGTGCCAGCAGACCCCAAGCGGGAGGGCCGACCGGGGAGCTGTTTTTT	CASRPQAGGPTGELFF
NA	TRBV27	TRBJ2-7	NA	TGTGCCAGCAGTTTAAGAGGCGACCCCTACGAGCAGTACTTC	CASSLRGDPYEQYF
NA	TRBV30	TRBJ2-4	NA	TGTGCCTGGAGTCGCAGGGCCAAAAACATTCAGTACTTC	CAWSRRAKNIQYF
NA	TRBV30	TRBJ1-5	NA	TGTGCCTGGAGTGTCAGGGGTGGGAATCAGCCCCAGCATTTT	CAWSVRGGNQPQHF
NA	TRBV19	TRBJ1-2	once	TGTGCCAGTAGTATGGGACTCAGCTCCTATGGCTACACCTTC	CASSMGLSSYGYTF
TRBD2	TRBV7-2	TRBJ2-1	once	TGTGCCAGCAGCTTCCCGGGACTAGCGGGAGTTCGCTACAATGAGCAGTTCTTC	CASSFPGLAGVRYNEQFF
TRBD1	TRBV5-1	TRBJ1-3	once	TGCGCCAGCAGCTTCTTTGAGGGACAGAAAAACACCATATATTTT	CASSFFEGQKNTIYF
TRBD2	TRBV19	TRBJ2-2	NA	TGTGCCAGTAGTAAGACTAGCGGGAGGGATGCGGGGGAGCTGTTTTTT	CASSKTSGRDAGELFF
NA	TRBV7-6	TRBJ2-7	NA	TGTGCCAGCAGCCCCCGGCGGGGTTTTAGCTCCTACGAGCAGTACTTC	CASSPRRGFSSYEQYF
NA	TRBV28	TRBJ2-7	few	TGTGCCAGCAGTTCTTACAGTCCATCCTACGAGCAGTACTTC	CASSSYSPSYEQYF
NA	TRBV25-1	TRBJ1-2	NA	TGTGCCAGCAGTGAAGAACTCATTAACTATGGCTACACCTTC	CASSEELINYGYTF
TRBD2	TRBV11-1	TRBJ2-1	NA	TGTGCCAGCAGCTTTGGGCTAGCGGGGTACAATGAGCAGTTCTTC	CASSFGLAGYNEQFF
NA	TRBV18	TRBJ2-3	NA	TGTGCCAGCTCACCACGGGAAGGAACAGATACGCAGTATTTT	CASSPREGTDTQYF